The clone carrying this T cell receptor beta chain occurred many times. Germline V gene lookup returns CDR1 SGHKS and CDR2 YYEKEE (reference sequence). The CDR3 is 17 residues long. The V gene lost 0 bases and the J gene lost 2 bases, with 18 bases spanning the gap. TCRdb independently ran MiXCR on the RT-PCR reads; one entry per CDR3 protein. The sample holds approximately 720,000 distinct CDR3 sequences, 14% seen once. The sequencing sample was made of memory CD4+ T cells from blood. V and J are TRBV5-5 and TRBJ2-7, with D tentatively TRBD1 (6 bases). This clonotype was sampled from a female donor in good health, serving as a healthy control. The CDR3 nucleotides are TGTGCCAGCAGCTTGGATGGTCCTGGGACACCGACCTACGAGCAGTACTTC. This sequence encodes CASSLDGPGTPTYEQYF.